This passage covers 18 T cell receptor beta chains from one sample sequenced in a study of T-cell reconstitution after alpha-beta-depleted transplantation in children. Construction of the TCRbeta library involved unique molecular identifiers. In TCRdb, the PCR reads were re-called with MiXCR into one record per CDR3 protein. Of about 610,000 distinct CDR3 sequences in the sample, over 9.5% were seen once. The specimen was PBMCs from the stem cell graft donor, collected from the stem cell graft. These receptors were taken from a human donor who donated a stem cell graft to a child with acute myeloid leukemia.

This clonotype has ten or more counts. The V and J genes are TRBV9 and TRBJ2-1; unclear D gene. The CDR3 runs 9 residues. Germline CDR1 reads SGDLS; CDR2 reads YYNGEE. V dropped 3 bases and J dropped 15 bases, with 7 bases sitting between them. The CDR3 spells CASSELWFF. CDR3 sequence (DNA): TGTGCCAGCAGCGAACTCTGGTTCTTC.

This clonotype was detected only a few times. The CDR3 spells CASSSTFGSGRVDTGELFF. In DNA, the CDR3 is TGTGCCAGCAGCTCCACATTTGGTAGCGGGAGGGTTGACACCGGGGAGCTGTTTTTT. The V gene is TRBV11-2, the J gene TRBJ2-2; 11 nucleotides line up with TRBD2. J lost 3 bases, V lost 4 bases, and 13 bases had no gene match. This CDR3 is 19 amino acids long. CDR1 and CDR2 (germline): SGHAT, FQNNGV. Drawing the rest from reference TRBV11-2 and TRBJ2-2, the complete variable domain is EAGVAQSPRYKIIEKRQSVAFWCNPISGHATLYWYQQILGQGPKLLIQFQNNGVVDDSQLPKDRFSAERLKGVDSTLKIQPAKLEDSAVYLCASSSTFGSGRVDTGELFFGEGSRLTVL.

Here the CDR3 reads CASSTLAGGSAKNIQYF. CDR3 DNA: TGTGCCAGCAGCACCCTAGCGGGGGGCTCGGCCAAAAACATTCAGTACTTC. The rearrangement joins TRBV11-2 to TRBJ2-4; the match to TRBD2 covers 11 bases. The CDR3 has 17 amino acids. Germline V CDR1 and CDR2: SGHAT, FQNNGV. After removal of 5 bases from V and 1 base from J, the junction contained 7 bases not matched to a gene.

In its sample, this clonotype was seen a few times. The rearrangement links TRBV27 to TRBJ2-3, with TRBD1 matching 12 bases. The CDR3 sequence is 16 residues long. Germline CDR1 MNHEY, CDR2 SMNVEV (reference sequence). V lost 5 bases and J lost 6; bases outside the gene matches: 9. Written as DNA, the CDR3 is TGTGCCAGCAGTCGAACCGGGACAGGGGGCTCGGATACGCAGTATTTT. This sequence encodes CASSRTGTGGSDTQYF.

The chain employs TRBV7-2 and TRBJ2-1; D is undetermined. Trimming took off 1 base at V and 1 base at J, with 8 bases between the two ends. CDR1 is SGHTA, CDR2 FQGNSA, per germline. The CDR3 extends over 15 amino acids. The CDR3 nucleotides are TGTGCCAGCAGCTTAGGGCCGCAATCCTACAATGAGCAGTTCTTC. It yields the protein CASSLGPQSYNEQFF.

CDR3 region: CASSPEGPSSYEQYF. The CDR3 DNA is TGTGCCAGCAGCCCCGAGGGACCTAGCTCCTACGAGCAGTACTTC. The chain is built from TRBV7-9 and TRBJ2-7, with D perhaps assigned TRBD1 or TRBD2 (5 bases each). The CDR3 runs to 15 residues. Germline V gives CDR1 SEHNR, CDR2 FQNEAQ (reference sequence). The V and J ends lost 5 bases and 0 bases respectively, with 14 bases between them.

This clonotype was seen ten or more times. CDR3 amino acids: CASSYEGTPGREQYF. The DNA of the CDR3 is TGTGCCAGCAGCTATGAGGGAACCCCGGGACGCGAGCAGTACTTC. The chain is built from TRBV11-2 and TRBJ2-7, with D perhaps assigned TRBD1 or TRBD2 (5 bases each). Germline V CDR1 and CDR2: SGHAT, FQNNGV. There are 15 residues in the CDR3. Deletions cut 4 bases from V and 6 bases from J, with 19 bases between.

This clonotype has a count of ten or more. V and J are TRBV10-3 and TRBJ2-7, with TRBD2 matching 7 bases. Germline trimming cut 8 bases from V and 0 bases from J; bases unmatched to any gene: 7. This CDR3 has 14 residues. The germline CDR1 and CDR2 sequences are ENHRY and SYGVKD. CDR3 sequence reads: CAIRSSGNSYEQYF. The CDR3 DNA reads as TGTGCCATCCGCTCTAGCGGAAACTCCTACGAGCAGTACTTC.

This clonotype was detected only a few times. The chain employs TRBV29-1 and TRBJ2-7; TRBD2 might be the D (6 bases). The CDR3 is 11 amino acids. Germline loops: CDR1 SQVTM, CDR2 ANQGSEA. V was pared by 3 bases and J by 7 bases, with 10 bases between. The DNA for the CDR3 is TGCAGCGTTGATCGCGCGGGGGAGCAGTACTTC. Translation: CSVDRAGEQYF.

This clonotype was counted ten times or more. The chain combines TRBV20-1 with TRBJ1-1; D is possibly TRBD1 (6 bases). Germline V gene sequence: CDR1 DFQATT, CDR2 SNEGSKA (reference sequence). Trimming took off 6 bases at V and 6 bases at J, with 17 bases between the two ends. This CDR3 contains 13 residues. The CDR3 sequence: CSAPEGVLPEAFF. CDR3 nucleotides: TGCAGTGCCCCGGAGGGGGTTTTGCCTGAAGCTTTCTTT.

The V call is TRBV25-1, the J call TRBJ2-6; D is undetermined. The CDR3 is 15 residues long. The V gene lost 6 bases and the J gene lost 1 base, with 10 bases spanning the gap. Germline CDR1 reads MGHDK; CDR2 reads SYGVNS. The CDR3 loop reads CASSRHGSGANVLTF. CDR3 bases: TGTGCCAGCAGCCGACACGGTTCTGGGGCCAACGTCCTGACTTTC.

J is TRBJ1-5 and V is TRBV18, with 7 bases identical to TRBD1. With 5 bases clipped from V and 5 bases from J, the junction kept 9 bases outside the gene matches. The CDR3 length is 15 residues. The germline gives CDR1 KGHSH, CDR2 LQKENI. CDR3: CASSFGQVGHQPQHF. DNA for the CDR3: TGTGCCAGCTCATTCGGACAGGTTGGGCATCAGCCCCAGCATTTT.

This clonotype was seen at least ten times. The chain is built from TRBV29-1 and TRBJ2-1; D is unresolved. The CDR3 loop spans 12 amino acids. The germline V and J ends were trimmed by 7 bases and 3 bases, with 10 bases remaining between them. Germline CDR1 reads SQVTM; CDR2 reads ANQGSEA. Here the CDR3 reads CSARTVYNEQFF. The CDR3 DNA reads TGCAGCGCCCGGACGGTCTACAATGAGCAGTTCTTC.

This clonotype was seen only a few times. This sequence joins TRBV4-3 and TRBJ2-1; a weak D match, TRBD2 (7 bases). The CDR3 sequence is 20 residues long. Germline-derived CDR1 and CDR2 are LGHNA and YSLEER. The V and J ends lost 0 bases and 0 bases respectively, with 21 bases between them. The CDR3 DNA sequence: TGCGCCAGCAGCCAAGAGGCTAGGGGGGGAGCCATTAGCTCCTACAATGAGCAGTTCTTC. Protein sequence: CASSQEARGGAISSYNEQFF.

This clonotype came up a few times. The chain is built from TRBV29-1 and TRBJ1-1; D is unresolved. V lost 4 bases and J lost 0, with 9 bases in between. The CDR3 is made up of 13 amino acids. Germline lookup yields CDR1 SQVTM and CDR2 ANQGSEA. This CDR3 is CSVVRQMNTEAFF. The CDR3 bases are TGCAGCGTTGTTCGGCAGATGAACACTGAAGCTTTCTTT. The full variable domain, rest sourced from reference TRBV29-1 and TRBJ1-1, is SAVISQKPSRDICQRGTSLTIQCQVDSQVTMMFWYRQQPGQSLTLIATANQGSEATYESGFVIDKFPISRPNLTFSTLTVSNMSPEDSSIYLCSVVRQMNTEAFFGQGTRLTVV.

This clonotype appeared a few times. The rearrangement uses TRBV12-3 or TRBV12-4 and TRBJ2-3; D is unclear. V dropped 2 bases and J dropped 1 base, with 7 bases sitting between them. This CDR3 contains 14 residues. This CDR3 reads CASSLQIGTDTQYF. CDR3 bases: TGTGCCAGCAGTTTACAGATAGGCACAGATACGCAGTATTTT.

The chain uses TRBV19 and TRBJ2-1; the match to TRBD2 covers 9 bases. The V gene end was trimmed by 7 bases and the J gene end by 6 bases; junction bases not matched to a gene: 4. CDR1 LNHDA and CDR2 SQIVND come from the germline V gene (reference sequence). CDR3 length equals 13 residues. CDR3 amino acids: CASNLAGPNEQFF. The DNA for the CDR3 is TGTGCCAGTAACCTAGCGGGACCCAATGAGCAGTTCTTC.

This clonotype was found a few times. This rearrangement joins TRBV12-5 to TRBJ2-1; 7 nucleotides match TRBD2. The V gene's germline CDR1 is LGHNT and CDR2 FRNRAP. V was pared by 6 bases and J by 0 bases, with 5 bases of the junction left unmatched. The CDR3 consists of 15 residues. CDR3 bases: TGTGCTAGTGGCCGAGGACTAGTCTCCTACAATGAGCAGTTCTTC. Translated, it gives CASGRGLVSYNEQFF.